Included here is one T cell receptor beta chain sequence, with context. The CDR3 runs to 16 residues. J gave up 4 bases and V 1 base, and 7 bases lay outside the gene matches. Germline values: CDR1 LNHDA, CDR2 SQIVND (reference sequence). This sample is drawn from a study of blood T cell repertoires in COVID-19. Study-wide context: Acute and convalescent COVID-19 samples came from the United States, Italy and Spain. From T cells, B-cell-depleted T cells, or PBMCs came the material, which was cDNA or gDNA.

In the authors' methods: Amplification of reference gene primers provided the estimated nucleated cell counts. Generated by immunoSEQ multiplex PCR, the TCRdb table keeps only in-frame clones and is missing some. V and J calls and clone size follow that table, whereas D and trimming were derived from the DNA. The sample yields a few hundred thousand clones, about 86% seen once. What was sequenced was peripheral blood. The receptor was isolated from a woman in her forties or fifties with acute or convalescent COVID-19. This chain links TRBV19 with TRBJ2-7, with 10 bases identical to TRBD1. The CDR3: CASSIGTRQGAYEQYF. Here the CDR3 DNA reads TGTGCCAGTAGTATAGGAACTAGACAGGGGGCATACGAGCAGTACTTC. Full variable domain (remainder filled in from reference TRBV19 and TRBJ2-7): DGGITQSPKYLFRKEGQNVTLSCEQNLNHDAMYWYRQDPGQGLRLIYYSQIVNDFQKGDIAEGYSVSREKKESFPLTVTSAQKNPTAFYLCASSIGTRQGAYEQYFGPGTRLTVT.